Below, one T cell receptor beta chain is given with its context. Antigen: not known. The record originates from a study of T cell responses to AZD1222 COVID-19 vaccine. Study observations and caveats: White British people made up most donors, females outnumbered males, and clonal diversity was possibly underestimated. Vaccine-related CD4 TCRs covered spike, predominating at 160-218 and 743-854. Recipients of AZD1222 seropositive at baseline numbered only 5 to 7.

Repertoires were generated with immunoSEQ multiplex PCR, while TCRdb's copy carries only in-frame clones and drops some. Of 80,000 to 90,000 clones listed, roughly nine tenths are singletons. There are 13 residues in the CDR3. V lost 5 bases, J lost 6 bases, and 4 bases stayed unmatched. The germline CDR1 and CDR2 sequences are SGHVS and FQNEAQ. The TCR comes from an adult who received the AZD1222 COVID-19 vaccine. Sequences were derived from peripheral blood, sampled 28 days after the second AZD1222 dose. The J gene is TRBJ1-3, the V gene TRBV7-8; TRBD1 aligns across 7 bases. Written as DNA, the CDR3 is TGTGCCAGCAGCCTCGGGACAGTAAACACCATATATTTT. Protein: CASSLGTVNTIYF. The full variable domain, with the rest looked up from reference TRBV7-8 and TRBJ1-3, is GAGVSQSPRYKVAKRGQDVALRCDPISGHVSLFWYQQALGQGPEFLTYFQNEAQLDKSGLPSDRFFAERPEGSVSTLKIQRTQQEDSAVYLCASSLGTVNTIYFGEGSWLTVV.